The TCR beta chain described here comes from a study of blood T cell repertoires in COVID-19. V was cut by 5 bases and J by 16 bases, with 24 bases left in between. Looked up from germline, CDR1 is MDHEN and CDR2 is SYDVKM. This CDR3 comprises 14 residues. The method was immunoSEQ multiplex PCR; TCRdb's version includes in-frame clones alone and lacks a portion of them. This sample carries 95,000 to 100,000 clones, about 89% of them seen once, and the ten largest clones take roughly 11%. The receptor was isolated from a woman in her 30s with acute or convalescent COVID-19. J is TRBJ1-5 and V is TRBV28; weak D call: TRBD1 (6 bases). The sequencing input was peripheral blood. CDR3 residues: CASSPYAGQGRVHF. DNA for the CDR3: TGTGCCAGCAGTCCGTACGCTGGTCAGGGGAGGGTTCATTTT. Full variable domain (missing parts from reference TRBV28 and TRBJ1-5): DVKVTQSSRYLVKRTGEKVFLECVQDMDHENMFWYRQDPGLGLRLIYFSYDVKMKEKGDIPEGYSVSREKKERFSLILESASTNQTSMYLCASSPYAGQGRVHFGDGTRLSIL.